This entry lists 32 T cell receptor beta chains sequenced from one sample in a study of PD-1 blockade in classical Hodgkin lymphoma. Time point specified: cycle 4 day 1 (C4D1), after more than five weeks of nivolumab. Every patient relapsed after autologous stem cell transplantation, and brentuximab vedotin exposure varied. Repertoires were generated with immunoSEQ multiplex PCR, while TCRdb's copy carries only in-frame clones and drops some. The sample lists over 85,000 clones, more than 85% seen once, with around 2% in the top ten. Sequenced here: peripheral blood mononuclear cells (PBMCs), sampled before the fourth cycle of nivolumab. The receptor set was obtained from a human donor with classical Hodgkin lymphoma.

The chain links TRBV5-1 to TRBJ2-7; D uncertain. Between the trimmed V and J ends, which lost 2 bases and 0 bases, there was a span of 15 bases. The CDR3 runs to 16 residues. In germline, CDR1 is SGHRS, CDR2 YFSETQ. Here the CDR3 DNA reads TGCGCCAGCAGCTTTCTCACTACCATTAACTCCTACGAGCAGTACTTC. Amino acid sequence: CASSFLTTINSYEQYF.

This chain connects TRBV9 to TRBJ2-1; 10 bases map to TRBD2. This CDR3 region has 16 residues. The V segment lost 4 bases and the J segment 5 bases; nucleotides outside the gene matches: 9. The germline V gene has CDR1 SGDLS and CDR2 YYNGEE. The CDR3 DNA reads TGTGCCAGCAGCCCTCGGGATAGCGGGAGGAACAATGAGCAGTTCTTC. Amino acid sequence: CASSPRDSGRNNEQFF.

V gene TRBV7-9 combines with J gene TRBJ2-2; D is unresolved. The V and J ends lost 3 bases and 6 bases respectively, with 2 bases between them. Germline assignment: CDR1 SEHNR and CDR2 FQNEAQ (reference sequence). The CDR3 runs 11 residues. The CDR3 sequence is CASSLAGELFF. Written as DNA, the CDR3 is TGTGCCAGCAGCTTGGCCGGGGAGCTGTTTTTT. The full variable domain, rest sourced from reference TRBV7-9 and TRBJ2-2, is DTGVSQNPRHKITKRGQNVTFRCDPISEHNRLYWYRQTLGQGPEFLTYFQNEAQLEKSRLLSDRFSAERPKGSFSTLEIQRTEQGDSAMYLCASSLAGELFFGEGSRLTVL.

The V and J genes are TRBV6-6 and TRBJ1-1; TRBD1 is a possible D gene (6 bases). The CDR3 runs 14 residues. Germline-derived CDR1 and CDR2 are MNHNY and SVGAGI (reference sequence). Trimming removed 4 bases at V and 1 base at J, with 10 bases between. CDR3 coding DNA: TGTGCCAGCAGTTGGACAGAAACGAACACTGAAGCTTTCTTT. It yields the protein CASSWTETNTEAFF.

This chain links TRBV6-1 with TRBJ1-4; D gene ambiguous. The CDR3 consists of 13 residues. Trimming took off 4 bases at V and 12 bases at J, with 15 bases between the two ends. Germline V CDR1 and CDR2: MNHNS, SASEGT. The CDR3, as DNA: TGTGCCAGCAGTGCCTCGGGAACTGATGAACTGTTTTTT. This translates into CASSASGTDELFF.

This clone has just one count. The gene calls are TRBV18 and TRBJ1-2, with a possible D match to TRBD1 (5 bases). Trimming pared 6 bases from V and 5 bases from J, leaving 22 bases between. The CDR3 has 16 residues. The germline CDR1 and CDR2 sequences are KGHSH and LQKENI. CDR3 DNA sequence: TGTGCCAGCTCCCGTAACGGGCAGGGCGAATTTTATGGCTACACCTTC. Amino acids: CASSRNGQGEFYGYTF.

This clone was seen a handful of times. V gene TRBV11-3 combines with J gene TRBJ2-1; 7 bases line up with TRBD2. CDR1 is SGHNT, CDR2 YENEEA, per germline. The CDR3 has 13 residues. Germline trimming cut 4 bases from V and 4 bases from J; bases unmatched to any gene: 1. The CDR3 spells CASSSGGYNEQFF. In nucleotides, the CDR3 is TGTGCCAGCAGCTCGGGGGGTTACAATGAGCAGTTCTTC.

The chain carries TRBV9 and TRBJ1-4; TRBD1 matches at 10 bases. The germline V gene has CDR1 SGDLS and CDR2 YYNGEE. V was pared by 5 bases and J by 8 bases, with 6 bases of the junction left unmatched. The length of the CDR3 is 14 residues. The CDR3 nucleotides read TGTGCCAGCAGTCTTGACAGGGGGCGGGAAAAACTGTTTTTT. The encoded protein is CASSLDRGREKLFF.

This chain uses TRBV7-9 with TRBJ2-1; tentatively, D is TRBD1 (6 bases). Germline V gene lookup returns CDR1 SEHNR and CDR2 FQNEAQ (reference sequence). The V end was cut by 2 bases, the J end by 4 bases, with 12 bases between. There are 15 residues in the CDR3. This chain's CDR3 is CASSLQQGKYNEQFF. The CDR3 DNA sequence: TGTGCCAGCAGCTTACAACAGGGAAAGTACAATGAGCAGTTCTTC.

This clone was counted a single time. The rearrangement joins TRBV28 to TRBJ1-6; D gene ambiguous. With 0 bases removed from V and 7 bases from J, the gap between germline ends came to 10 bases. The CDR3 spans 15 residues. From germline, CDR1 is MDHEN and CDR2 SYDVKM. CDR3 sequence: CASSLWAGSNSPLHF. The CDR3 DNA follows: TGTGCCAGCAGTTTATGGGCGGGGAGCAATTCACCCCTCCACTTT.

The J gene is TRBJ2-7, the V gene TRBV2; no firm D call. The length of the CDR3 is 10 residues. Per the germline V gene, CDR1 is SNHLY and CDR2 is FYNNEI. V was trimmed by 7 bases and J by 3 bases, leaving 4 bases between them. The CDR3 DNA is TGTGCCAGCAAGGGCTACGAGCAGTACTTC. It translates to CASKGYEQYF.

The chain uses TRBV7-9 and TRBJ2-2, with 7 bases lining up with TRBD2. V was pared by 5 bases and J by 8 bases, with 8 bases of the junction left unmatched. CDR1 SEHNR and CDR2 FQNEAQ come from the germline V gene (reference sequence). This CDR3 has 14 residues. In nucleotides, the CDR3 is TGTGCCAGCAGCGGGACTAACGGGATTGGGGAGCTGTTTTTT. Protein product: CASSGTNGIGELFF.

This clone was seen only once. The V call is TRBV2, the J call TRBJ2-1; D remains ambiguous. V lost 4 bases and J 6 bases, leaving 16 bases between the germline ends. The CDR3 runs to 15 residues. Looked up from germline, CDR1 is SNHLY and CDR2 is FYNNEI. CDR3 sequence: CASSGWSALVNEQFF. The CDR3 DNA reads TGTGCCAGCAGTGGATGGAGCGCTCTTGTCAATGAGCAGTTCTTC. The full variable domain, rest sourced from reference TRBV2 and TRBJ2-1, is EPEVTQTPSHQVTQMGQEVILRCVPISNHLYFYWYRQILGQKVEFLVSFYNNEISEKSEIFDDQFSVERPDGSNFTLKIRSTKLEDSAMYFCASSGWSALVNEQFFGPGTRLTVL.

This rearrangement joins TRBV11-2 to TRBJ2-6, with 13 bases aligning to TRBD2. Looked up from germline, CDR1 is SGHAT and CDR2 is FQNNGV. V shed 10 bases, J shed 1 base, and the junction held 4 bases outside the gene matches. The CDR3 has 16 residues. As DNA, the CDR3 is TGTGCCAACTCGGGACTAGCGGGATCTGGGGCCAACGTCCTGACTTTC. Amino acids: CANSGLAGSGANVLTF.

The chain couples TRBV5-4 to TRBJ2-7; D perhaps matches TRBD2 (6 bases). Germline V gives CDR1 SGHNT, CDR2 YYREEE (reference sequence). Trimming shortened V by 3 bases and J by 4 bases, and 20 bases separated the two germline ends. The CDR3 covers 16 residues. The CDR3 DNA reads as TGTGCCAGCAGCTCGGGTGGTGCTCGGGGGAAATACGAGCAGTACTTC. Protein: CASSSGGARGKYEQYF.

This clone has a single count. This chain joins TRBV7-3 and TRBJ2-7; 8 nucleotides line up with TRBD1. Losses at the gene ends were 5 bases for V and 7 bases for J; bases not matched to a gene: 13. CDR1 is SGHTA, CDR2 FQGTGA, per germline. This CDR3 is 15 amino acids long. CDR3 nucleotides: TGTGCCAGCAGCCCTACAGGGGGTTTTTCCGGGGAGCAGTACTTC. It is translated as CASSPTGGFSGEQYF.

The gene calls are TRBV27 and TRBJ1-2; the D gene is possibly TRBD1 (5 bases). Germline CDR1 is MNHEY and CDR2 is SMNVEV (reference sequence). This CDR3 is 17 amino acids long. The ends were cut back, 0 bases at V and 3 bases at J, with 17 bases in the middle. CDR3 DNA: TGTGCCAGCAGTTTATCGGTCCAAACAGGACTATACTATGGCTACACCTTC. Translating it yields CASSLSVQTGLYYGYTF.

This clone was detected only once. The CDR3 region has the DNA TGTGCCTGGAATGGGGGGACAGTGAATTCACCCCTCCACTTT. Translated, it gives CAWNGGTVNSPLHF. This chain connects TRBV30 to TRBJ1-6; 7 bases map to TRBD1. The V gene's germline CDR1 is GTSNPN and CDR2 SVGIG (reference sequence). This CDR3 region has 14 residues. V was pared by 4 bases and J by 7 bases, with 7 bases of the junction left unmatched.

The chain employs TRBV11-2 and TRBJ2-3; D might be TRBD1 (5 bases). Germline V gene data show CDR1 as SGHAT and CDR2 as FQNNGV. The CDR3 sequence is 13 residues long. V lost 1 base and J 8 bases, leaving 10 bases between the germline ends. The CDR3 coding sequence is TGTGCCAGCAGCTTAGCGGGTCAGGGTACGCAGTATTTT. It encodes CASSLAGQGTQYF.

CDR3 nucleotide sequence: TGTGCCAGTAGTATAGTCCCGGGGGCCCAAACTAAATTTGGGGAGCTGTTTTTT. It specifies CASSIVPGAQTKFGELFF. The chain employs TRBV19 and TRBJ2-2; D might be TRBD1 or TRBD2, each matching 6 bases. CDR3 length: 18 amino acids. Germline CDR1 reads LNHDA; CDR2 reads SQIVND (reference sequence). Deletions cut 1 base from V and 8 bases from J, with 23 bases between.

The chain combines TRBV7-9 with TRBJ2-7; TRBD1 matches at 7 bases. Per germline, CDR1 SEHNR and CDR2 FQNEAQ (reference sequence). Germline trimming cut 5 bases from V and 1 base from J; bases unmatched to any gene: 8. The CDR3 extends over 15 amino acids. This CDR3 is CASSPGTATSYEQYF. CDR3 bases: TGTGCCAGCAGCCCCGGGACAGCTACATCCTACGAGCAGTACTTC. Full variable domain (outside the CDR3, taken from reference TRBV7-9 and TRBJ2-7): DTGVSQNPRHKITKRGQNVTFRCDPISEHNRLYWYRQTLGQGPEFLTYFQNEAQLEKSRLLSDRFSAERPKGSFSTLEIQRTEQGDSAMYLCASSPGTATSYEQYFGPGTRLTVT.

The rearrangement links TRBV4-2 to TRBJ2-2; D might be TRBD1 or TRBD2, each matching 7 bases. The CDR3 has 17 amino acids. The V end lost 1 base, the J end lost 2 bases, and 14 bases lay between the germline ends. Germline V lookup: CDR1 LGHNA, CDR2 YNFKEQ. CDR3 sequence reads: CASSQVSGGGNTGELFF. The CDR3 DNA sequence: TGTGCCAGCAGCCAAGTCTCAGGGGGGGGAAACACCGGGGAGCTGTTTTTT.

The rearrangement joins TRBV6-5 to TRBJ1-2; the D gene is possibly TRBD1 (5 bases). Deletions cut 6 bases from V and 7 bases from J, with 21 bases between. Per germline, CDR1 MNHEY and CDR2 SVGAGI. The CDR3 spans 15 residues. CDR3 protein: CASSPWGSGYSGYTF. CDR3 nucleotides: TGTGCCAGCAGCCCCTGGGGCAGCGGCTATAGTGGCTACACCTTC.

The J gene is TRBJ2-5, the V gene TRBV27; no clear D gene. The closer fit of TRBJ2-7 to the DNA end suggests the J call may be wrong. The CDR3 loop spans 15 amino acids. In germline, CDR1 is MNHEY, CDR2 SMNVEV (reference sequence). In DNA, the CDR3 is TGTGCCAGCAGTTTATCACGGTTAGGAGCCTACGAGCAGTACTTC. Protein product: CASSLSRLGAYEQYF.

The chain combines TRBV29-1 with TRBJ2-7; 8 bases match TRBD1. From germline, CDR1 is SQVTM and CDR2 ANQGSEA. The CDR3 is 16 amino acids. V was clipped by 6 bases and J by 3 bases; unmatched bases: 16. The CDR3 DNA reads TGCAGCGTGGTGGGGGCCCCACAGGGGGGAAACTACGAGCAGTACTTC. This encodes CSVVGAPQGGNYEQYF.

This sequence joins TRBV19 and TRBJ2-1; 8 nucleotides agree with TRBD1. Unmatched junction bases numbered 16, after V lost 7 bases and J lost 5 bases. The CDR3 has 17 residues. Germline loops: CDR1 LNHDA, CDR2 SQIVND (reference sequence). CDR3 amino acids: CASKKWAPGQDNNEQFF. CDR3 DNA sequence: TGTGCCAGTAAGAAGTGGGCCCCGGGACAGGACAACAATGAGCAGTTCTTC.

V and J are TRBV5-1 and TRBJ1-1; no firm D call. The CDR3 has 15 amino acids. V lost 5 bases and J 1 base, leaving 15 bases between the germline ends. Germline V gene sequence: CDR1 SGHRS, CDR2 YFSETQ. In DNA form, the CDR3 reads TGCGCCAGCAGGGGCCTCCGACATCAGAACACTGAAGCTTTCTTT. Translated: CASRGLRHQNTEAFF.

As for this clone: One end of the junction varies from germline; a read error may be responsible. J is TRBJ2-1 and V is TRBV20-1; D unresolved. The CDR3 is made up of 11 amino acids. CDR1 and CDR2 (germline): DFQATT, SNEGSKA (reference sequence). The CDR3 DNA follows: TGTGGGCAGAACTCCTACAATGAGCAGTTCTTC. Translating gives CGQNSYNEQFF.

This chain joins TRBV29-1 and TRBJ2-7; the D gene is possibly TRBD2 (5 bases). The germline V and J ends were trimmed by 6 bases and 2 bases, with 8 bases remaining between them. The CDR3 sequence is 11 residues long. Germline lookup yields CDR1 SQVTM and CDR2 ANQGSEA. CDR3 coding DNA: TGCAGCGTCGGGGAAACCTACGAGCAGTACTTC. This sequence encodes CSVGETYEQYF.

V and J are TRBV27 and TRBJ1-2, with 7 bases that match TRBD1. The germline CDR1 and CDR2 sequences are MNHEY and SMNVEV (reference sequence). The CDR3 has 17 residues. The V and J ends lost 5 bases and 4 bases, in that order; junction bases with no gene match: 16. The CDR3 DNA reads TGTGCCAGCAGTCCAACAGGGGCAAAGGGAATAAGCTATGGCTACACCTTC. Residues: CASSPTGAKGISYGYTF.

This chain joins TRBV5-5 and TRBJ1-5; D is uncertain. The V and J ends lost 1 base and 5 bases respectively, with 13 bases between them. The CDR3 has 15 amino acids. Germline CDR1 is SGHKS and CDR2 is YYEKEE (reference sequence). CDR3 residues: CASSLSLGEDQPQHF. CDR3 DNA sequence: TGTGCCAGCAGCTTGTCCCTGGGTGAGGATCAGCCCCAGCATTTT.

This sequence joins TRBV5-1 and TRBJ2-1; 11 nucleotides match TRBD2. There are 15 residues in the CDR3. The germline gives CDR1 SGHRS, CDR2 YFSETQ. V lost 1 base and J lost 6; bases outside the gene matches: 3. The CDR3 DNA reads as TGCGCCAGCAGCTTGACTAGCGGGAGTCTCAATGAGCAGTTCTTC. Translation: CASSLTSGSLNEQFF.